A single sample is the source of the 4 T cell receptor beta chains below, sequenced in a study of blood T cell repertoires in COVID-19. Sequenced by immunoSEQ multiplex PCR; TCRdb stores in-frame clones only, minus some. The sample has roughly 140,000 clones, roughly 90% seen once. The sequencing input was peripheral blood. All receptors derive from a woman in her sixties or seventies with active or convalescent COVID-19.

This chain connects TRBV7-9 to TRBJ1-1; 10 bases agree with TRBD1. This CDR3 has 15 residues. The junction had 7 bases not matched to a gene; V was cut back by 5 bases and J by 4 bases. Germline V CDR1 and CDR2: SEHNR, FQNEAQ (reference sequence). The CDR3 reads CASSPETGGPTEAFF. In DNA, the CDR3 is TGTGCCAGCAGCCCTGAGACAGGGGGCCCCACTGAAGCTTTCTTT.

The chain couples TRBV4-3 to TRBJ2-7; the D gene is possibly TRBD2 (5 bases). The length of the CDR3 is 15 residues. Trimming pared 0 bases from V and 4 bases from J, leaving 13 bases between. CDR1 and CDR2 (germline): LGHNA, YSLEER. The CDR3 region is CASSQDSQRGYEQYF. Here the CDR3 DNA reads TGCGCCAGCAGCCAAGATAGTCAACGGGGTTACGAGCAGTACTTC.

The rearrangement links TRBV7-8 to TRBJ2-1, with 11 bases matching TRBD2. The trim removed 0 bases at V and 8 bases at J, leaving 9 bases unmatched. There are 17 residues in the CDR3. CDR1 SGHVS and CDR2 FQNEAQ come from the germline V gene. The CDR3 DNA reads TGTGCCAGCAGCTTAGCGCCGGGACTAGCGGTCATGGATGAGCAGTTCTTC. Amino acids: CASSLAPGLAVMDEQFF.

The gene calls are TRBV18 and TRBJ2-7; the match to TRBD1 covers 9 bases. The CDR3 is 16 residues long. With V trimmed by 4 bases and J by 6 bases, 13 bases remained unmatched. CDR1 and CDR2 (germline): KGHSH, LQKENI. This chain's CDR3 is CASSLTTGGFIGEQYF. CDR3 DNA sequence: TGTGCCAGCTCACTAACCACAGGGGGCTTTATCGGCGAGCAGTACTTC.